Each of the 7 T cell receptor beta chains below was sequenced from the same sample in a study of blood T cell repertoires in COVID-19. TCRdb keeps only in-frame clones here, not all; method: immunoSEQ multiplex PCR. The profile covers 310,000 or so clones, with approximately 86% appearing a single time and around 2.1% taken by the ten largest. The sequenced material came from peripheral blood. The origin of the receptors is a woman in her twenties or thirties who had recovered from COVID-19.

The CDR3 is CASSLWSRAGGDQETQYF. The CDR3 DNA follows: TGTGCCAGCAGTTTATGGTCACGGGCAGGGGGTGACCAAGAGACCCAGTACTTC. The chain employs TRBV28 and TRBJ2-5; TRBD1 aligns across 7 bases. Germline trimming cut 0 bases from V and 0 bases from J; bases unmatched to any gene: 10. The CDR3 runs 18 residues. The germline V gene has CDR1 MDHEN and CDR2 SYDVKM.

The chain uses TRBV5-1 and TRBJ2-7; the match to TRBD1 covers 8 bases. Germline assignment: CDR1 SGHRS and CDR2 YFSETQ. There are 15 residues in the CDR3. V dropped 1 base and J dropped 2; count of bases not matched to a gene: 5. The CDR3, as DNA: TGCGCCAGCAGCTTGTTCCAGGGGGCCGCCTACGAGCAGTACTTC. Its protein is CASSLFQGAAYEQYF.

About this clone itself: Additional DNA sequences in this sample encode the identical CDR3. J is TRBJ2-3 and V is TRBV7-9, with unresolved D. V shed 5 bases and J shed 0 bases, with 3 bases lying between them. The CDR3 covers 12 residues. In germline, CDR1 is SEHNR, CDR2 FQNEAQ (reference sequence). The DNA of the CDR3 is TGTGCCAGCAGCCCTAGCACAGATACGCAGTATTTT. The encoded protein is CASSPSTDTQYF.

The V call is TRBV27, the J call TRBJ1-2; 8 bases are a match to TRBD1. The J segment lost 8 bases and the V segment lost 5 bases, leaving 4 bases of the junction unmatched. This CDR3 has 12 residues. Germline values: CDR1 MNHEY, CDR2 SMNVEV (reference sequence). The CDR3 reads CASSLTGDGYTF. The CDR3 DNA is TGTGCCAGCAGTCTGACAGGGGACGGCTACACCTTC.

The gene calls are TRBV6-1 and TRBJ1-6; TRBD1 agrees at 7 bases. Germline V gene lookup returns CDR1 MNHNS and CDR2 SASEGT. The V and J ends lost 4 bases and 11 bases, in that order; junction bases with no gene match: 5. This CDR3 has 13 residues. CDR3 bases: TGTGCCAGCAGTGCTCAACAGGGGACACCCCTCCACTTT. Its protein is CASSAQQGTPLHF.

This clone appeared once. The chain is built from TRBV24-1 and TRBJ2-5; the D is unclear. V lost 3 bases and J 4 bases, leaving 5 bases between the germline ends. The CDR3 runs 12 residues. The germline CDR1 and CDR2 sequences are KGHDR and SFDVKD. CDR3 in amino acids: CATSDTRETQYF. Here the CDR3 DNA reads TGTGCCACCAGTGATACTCGAGAGACCCAGTACTTC.

The rearrangement joins TRBV9 to TRBJ1-1, with a possible D match to TRBD1 (6 bases). The length of the CDR3 is 13 residues. V was trimmed by 3 bases and J by 5 bases, leaving 11 bases between them. Germline V lookup: CDR1 SGDLS, CDR2 YYNGEE. CDR3 DNA: TGTGCCAGCAGCGCACACACAGGGACTGAAGCTTTCTTT. It is translated as CASSAHTGTEAFF.